Shown below are 30 T cell receptor beta chains from a single sample sequenced in a study of molecular identifiers for immune sequencing clone quantification. Each CDR3 protein is one row after TCRdb ran MiXCR on the PCR reads. Among a few hundred thousand distinct CDR3 sequences listed, roughly 24% were seen once. The sequenced sample consisted of naive CD8+ T cells from blood, with Jurkat cell RNA spiked in. Specified subset: FACS-sorted CD8+CD4-CCR7+CD45RA+ naive T cells. Receptors originate from a human donor in good health. Some libraries in this study had Jurkat cell RNA spiked in.

In this sample, this clonotype turned up many times. The chain recombines TRBV4-3 with TRBJ2-3, with a weak D call TRBD1 (6 bases). Germline values: CDR1 LGHNA, CDR2 YSLEER. The CDR3 runs to 17 residues. Deletions cut 0 bases from V and 5 bases from J, with 18 bases between. The DNA of the CDR3 is TGCGCCAGCAGCCAAGATTGGCGGACAGACGGACAAGATACGCAGTATTTT. This codes for CASSQDWRTDGQDTQYF.

V gene TRBV13 combines with J gene TRBJ2-7; D gene uncertain. Germline values: CDR1 PRHDT, CDR2 FYEKMQ (reference sequence). The CDR3 has 13 amino acids. V lost 2 bases and J 4 bases, leaving 9 bases between the germline ends. CDR3 sequence (DNA): TGTGCCAGCAGCTTAATCCCGGGTTACGAGCAGTACTTC. This sequence encodes CASSLIPGYEQYF.

This clonotype was found many times. This chain links TRBV29-1 with TRBJ1-1, with D maybe TRBD1 (6 bases). V was shortened by 0 bases and J by 2 bases, with 13 bases between the two germline ends. CDR1 is SQVTM and CDR2 is ANQGSEA in the germline V gene. The CDR3 extends over 15 amino acids. The CDR3, as DNA: TGCAGCGTTGAAGATACGTGGGGGCGAAACACTGAAGCTTTCTTT. The encoded protein is CSVEDTWGRNTEAFF.

The rearrangement links TRBV5-6 to TRBJ2-7, with 8 bases matching TRBD2. CDR1 is SGHDT and CDR2 is YYEEEE in the germline V gene. J was trimmed by 2 bases and V by 3 bases; bases with no gene match: 4. The CDR3 loop spans 14 amino acids. The CDR3 here is CASSSTSATYEQYF. In nucleotides, the CDR3 is TGTGCCAGCAGCTCGACTAGCGCTACCTACGAGCAGTACTTC.

The rearrangement uses TRBV10-2 and TRBJ1-1; a weak D match, TRBD1 (6 bases). Trimming stripped 3 bases from V and 7 bases from J, with 12 bases between. Germline V gene lookup returns CDR1 WSHSY and CDR2 SAAADI. The CDR3 is 13 residues long. The CDR3 region has the DNA TGCGCCAGCAGTGAAGTAGGGGGGGTTGAAGCTTTCTTT. Translation: CASSEVGGVEAFF.

Remarks on this clonotype: A much larger clone sits a single nucleotide away, making a read error possible. The chain carries TRBV28 and TRBJ2-7, with 7 positions matching TRBD2. From germline, CDR1 is MDHEN and CDR2 SYDVKM. V lost 5 bases, J lost 3 bases, and 10 bases stayed unmatched. The CDR3 has 15 amino acids. CDR3 protein: CASSPPGLPYYEQYF. The CDR3, as DNA: TGTGCCAGCAGTCCCCCGGGACTACCCTACTACGAGCAGTACTTC.

This clonotype was seen many times. The rearrangement joins TRBV7-9 to TRBJ2-2; TRBD2 matches at 9 bases. V lost 4 bases, J lost 5 bases, and 8 bases stayed unmatched. CDR3 size: 16 residues. The germline V gene encodes CDR1 SEHNR and CDR2 FQNEAQ (reference sequence). CDR3 residues: CASSSPLAGWTGELFF. The CDR3 DNA reads TGTGCCAGCAGCTCCCCGCTAGCGGGGTGGACCGGGGAGCTGTTTTTT.

Worth noting for this clonotype: A clone one base away is much larger, so this may be a read error. The conserved phenylalanine or tryptophan normally closing the CDR3 is absent here, so this likely arose from a read error. This chain joins TRBV4-1 and TRBJ2-7; 9 bases agree with TRBD1. Germline CDR1 and CDR2: MGHRA and YSYEKL. Trimming cost V 2 bases and J 3 bases; bases outside gene matches: 5. The length of the CDR3 is 15 residues. The chain's CDR3 is CASSQKTGGVYEQYL. DNA of the CDR3: TGCGCCAGCAGCCAAAAGACAGGGGGTGTCTACGAGCAGTACTTA.

A note on this clonotype: Being one base from a much bigger clone, this may be a read error. The chain uses TRBV29-1 and TRBJ2-3; D might be TRBD2 (6 bases). Trimming pared 3 bases from V and 3 bases from J, leaving 16 bases between. The CDR3 is 15 residues long. The germline CDR1 and CDR2 sequences are SQVTM and ANQGSEA. In nucleotides, the CDR3 is TGCAGCGTTGATCGCGCGGGATATGGAACAGATACGCAGTATTTT. This codes for CSVDRAGYGTDTQYF.

To note about this clonotype: The junction departs from the called germline gene at one end, perhaps through a read error. The rearrangement joins TRBV7-9 to TRBJ2-3; D is unclear. The CDR3 sequence is 15 residues long. Germline values: CDR1 SEHNR, CDR2 FQNEAQ (reference sequence). CDR3 residues: CASSSPQVSTDKQYF. The CDR3 nucleotides are TGTGCCAGCAGCTCGCCCCAAGTTAGCACAGATAAGCAGTATTTT.

On this clonotype: A much more abundant neighbour one base away suggests this may be a read error. The chain recombines TRBV7-2 with TRBJ2-3; D not certain. V gave up 1 base and J gave up 2 bases, with 13 bases separating them. This CDR3 region has 16 residues. In germline, CDR1 is SGHTA, CDR2 FQGNSA. The CDR3 spells CASSLGAGPNTDTQYF. The DNA for the CDR3 is TGTGCCAGCAGCTTAGGCGCCGGGCCTAACACAGATACGCAGTATTTT. Based on the CDR3 plus reference TRBV7-2 and TRBJ2-3, the full variable domain is GAGVSQSPSNKVTEKGKDVELRCDPISGHTALYWYRQSLGQGLEFLIYFQGNSAPDKSGLPSDRFSAERTGGSVSTLTIQRTQQEDSAVYLCASSLGAGPNTDTQYFGPGTRLTVL.

This clonotype has a count of ten or more. The chain recombines TRBV5-1 with TRBJ1-2; TRBD1 matches 7 bases. The germline gives CDR1 SGHRS, CDR2 YFSETQ. J lost 10 bases, V lost 2 bases, and 2 bases had no gene match. CDR3 length: 11 residues. For the CDR3, the DNA is TGCGCCAGCAGCTTAGGACAGGACTACACCTTC. This sequence encodes CASSLGQDYTF. The full variable domain, in which reference TRBV5-1 and TRBJ1-2 provide the parts outside the CDR3, is KAGVTQTPRYLIKTRGQQVTLSCSPISGHRSVSWYQQTPGQGLQFLFEYFSETQRNKGNFPGRFSGRQFSNSRSEMNVSTLELGDSALYLCASSLGQDYTFGSGTRLTVV.

The table lists this clonotype with many counts. The chain is built from TRBV5-4 and TRBJ2-5; possibly TRBD2 for D (5 bases). Per the germline V gene, CDR1 is SGHNT and CDR2 is YYREEE (reference sequence). The CDR3 spans 14 residues. Trimming took 1 base from V and 4 from J, leaving 11 bases between them. The DNA for the CDR3 is TGTGCCAGCAGCTTGCGGCTAGGACTAGAGACCCAGTACTTC. It codes for CASSLRLGLETQYF.

There are many counts of this clonotype. V and J are TRBV6-5 and TRBJ1-1; 7 bases fit TRBD1. V dropped 4 bases and J dropped 4; count of bases not matched to a gene: 6. Germline values: CDR1 MNHEY, CDR2 SVGAGI. CDR3 size: 14 residues. The CDR3 spells CASSSTGLGTEAFF. In DNA, the CDR3 is TGTGCCAGCAGTTCGACAGGGCTGGGCACTGAAGCTTTCTTT.

This clonotype occurred many times. The rearrangement uses TRBV9 and TRBJ2-5, with TRBD1 matching over 7 bases. V lost 3 bases, J lost 3 bases, and 5 bases stayed unmatched. CDR3 length equals 14 residues. Germline V gene lookup returns CDR1 SGDLS and CDR2 YYNGEE. The CDR3 DNA reads TGTGCCAGCAGCGAGTGGGACAGAGAAGAGACCCAGTACTTC. Translated, it gives CASSEWDREETQYF.

Note on this clonotype: This may arise from a read error, as a much more abundant clone is one base away. The chain couples TRBV6-5 to TRBJ2-6; perhaps TRBD1 as D (6 bases). The V and J ends lost 2 bases and 4 bases respectively, with 12 bases between them. Germline CDR1 MNHEY, CDR2 SVGAGI. The CDR3 has 16 residues. This CDR3 reads CASSYVPGAGANVLTF. CDR3 in DNA: TGTGCCAGCAGTTACGTTCCAGGGGCGGGGGCCAACGTCCTGACTTTC.

The rearrangement uses TRBV27 and TRBJ1-1; 8 bases align to TRBD1. V lost 5 bases and J lost 0; bases outside the gene matches: 2. Germline V gene data show CDR1 as MNHEY and CDR2 as SMNVEV (reference sequence). The CDR3 covers 14 residues. The chain's CDR3 is CASSPGGLNTEAFF. The CDR3 bases are TGTGCCAGCAGTCCAGGGGGCCTGAACACTGAAGCTTTCTTT.

Note on this clonotype: This likely comes from a read error, as the CDR3 has no conserved phenylalanine or tryptophan at its end. The J gene is TRBJ1-1, the V gene TRBV7-9, with 10 bases aligning to TRBD1. V was pared by 4 bases and J by 1 base, with 6 bases of the junction left unmatched. Per germline, CDR1 SEHNR and CDR2 FQNEAQ (reference sequence). This CDR3 spans 16 amino acids. The CDR3 protein is CASSSSTGGANTEAFS. The CDR3 DNA is TGTGCCAGCAGCTCGTCGACAGGGGGCGCGAACACTGAAGCTTTCTCT.

For this clonotype: A much larger clone is a single base away; this may be a read error. The CDR3 region has the DNA TGTGCCAGCAGCTTATCAGGGCTTGACACTGAAGCTTTCTTT. This sequence encodes CASSLSGLDTEAFF. The chain employs TRBV7-6 and TRBJ1-1; TRBD1 might be the D (5 bases). The CDR3 extends over 14 amino acids. Trimming stripped 2 bases from V and 3 bases from J, with 10 bases between. Germline V lookup: CDR1 SGHVS, CDR2 FNYEAQ. The full variable domain, its missing parts supplied by reference TRBV7-6 and TRBJ1-1, is GAGVSQSPRYKVTKRGQDVALRCDPISGHVSLYWYRQALGQGPEFLTYFNYEAQQDKSGLPNDRFSAERPEGSISTLTIQRTEQRDSAMYRCASSLSGLDTEAFFGQGTRLTVV.

The sample holds many counts of this clonotype. CDR3 sequence (DNA): TGTGCCAGCAGTCCCCAGGGGGCTAATCAAGAGACCCAGTACTTC. Translating gives CASSPQGANQETQYF. The chain links TRBV12-3 or TRBV12-4 to TRBJ2-5; TRBD1 agrees at 8 bases. The CDR3 extends over 15 amino acids. V dropped 5 bases and J dropped 2; count of bases not matched to a gene: 7.

The chain uses TRBV5-1 and TRBJ2-5, with 13 bases fitting TRBD2. The CDR3 has 16 amino acids. V gave up 4 bases and J gave up 1 base; unmatched junction bases: 4. Germline lookup yields CDR1 SGHRS and CDR2 YFSETQ. In DNA form, the CDR3 reads TGCGCCAGCAGCCCCGGGACTAGCGGGACCCAAGAGACCCAGTACTTC. Protein product: CASSPGTSGTQETQYF.

This clonotype was detected many times. The chain has TRBV6-4 and TRBJ2-3; no clear D. This CDR3 comprises 13 residues. The ends were cut back, 3 bases at V and 0 bases at J, with 4 bases in the middle. Germline CDR1 reads MRHNA; CDR2 reads SNTAGT. CDR3 in DNA: TGTGCCAGCAGTGAGGATAGCACAGATACGCAGTATTTT. This translates into CASSEDSTDTQYF.

The genes are TRBV9 and TRBJ2-1, with TRBD1 matching over 8 bases. The V segment lost 3 bases and the J segment 6 bases; nucleotides outside the gene matches: 5. CDR3 size: 14 residues. Germline CDR1 is SGDLS and CDR2 is YYNGEE. CDR3 in amino acids: CASSDGTGLNEQFF. CDR3 nucleotides: TGTGCCAGCAGCGACGGGACAGGCCTCAATGAGCAGTTCTTC.

Notes on this clonotype: This clone may be a read error of a much larger clone one base away. The gene calls are TRBV6-5 and TRBJ2-7, with D uncertain. The V gene's germline CDR1 is MNHEY and CDR2 SVGAGI. The CDR3 runs to 15 residues. The V and J ends lost 7 bases and 5 bases respectively, with 21 bases between them. CDR3 DNA sequence: TGTGCCAGCATTACCCCCCGTAACTCCTGGAACGAGCAGTACTTC. Its translation: CASITPRNSWNEQYF.

This clonotype has a count of ten or more. The CDR3 reads CASSSSSTDTQYF. For the CDR3, the DNA is TGTGCCAGCAGCTCCTCCTCCACAGATACGCAGTATTTT. The V and J genes are TRBV7-9 and TRBJ2-3, with no clear D. Trimming took off 4 bases at V and 2 bases at J, with 7 bases between the two ends. The CDR3 covers 13 residues. Germline V gene lookup returns CDR1 SEHNR and CDR2 FQNEAQ (reference sequence). Looking up the rest from reference TRBV7-9 and TRBJ2-3 gives the full variable domain: DTGVSQNPRHKITKRGQNVTFRCDPISEHNRLYWYRQTLGQGPEFLTYFQNEAQLEKSRLLSDRFSAERPKGSFSTLEIQRTEQGDSAMYLCASSSSSTDTQYFGPGTRLTVL.

The sample holds a few counts of this clonotype. The gene calls are TRBV18 and TRBJ1-1, with 8 bases aligning to TRBD1. This CDR3 is 15 amino acids long. Germline V gene sequence: CDR1 KGHSH, CDR2 LQKENI. J was trimmed by 5 bases and V by 3 bases; bases with no gene match: 8. CDR3 DNA sequence: TGTGCCAGCTCACCCCCAGGGGGCGAAAATACTGAAGCTTTCTTT. Residues: CASSPPGGENTEAFF.

The sample holds a few counts of this clonotype. J is TRBJ2-7 and V is TRBV20-1; 7 positions match TRBD1. In germline, CDR1 is DFQATT, CDR2 SNEGSKA (reference sequence). CDR3 size: 14 residues. With V trimmed by 5 bases and J by 2 bases, 9 bases remained unmatched. CDR3 nucleotide sequence: TGCAGTGCTCTTGGACAGGTTCCCCCCTACGAGCAGTACTTC. This encodes CSALGQVPPYEQYF.

The V call is TRBV11-2, the J call TRBJ1-1; 7 bases map to TRBD1. The CDR3 loop spans 15 amino acids. Germline CDR1 reads SGHAT; CDR2 reads FQNNGV. Trimming took 1 base from V and 7 from J; bases not matched to a gene: 9. The DNA for the CDR3 is TGTGCCAGCAGCTTAGGCAAGGGACAGCCTATTGAAGCTTTCTTT. Translation: CASSLGKGQPIEAFF.

This clonotype was observed many times. The CDR3: CSVAGGTTPTDTQYF. Here the CDR3 DNA reads TGCAGCGTGGCCGGAGGGACGACCCCCACAGATACGCAGTATTTT. This chain links TRBV29-1 with TRBJ2-3; D may be TRBD2 (6 bases). V was shortened by 6 bases and J by 2 bases, with 18 bases between the two germline ends. The germline gives CDR1 SQVTM, CDR2 ANQGSEA. This CDR3 comprises 15 residues.

This clonotype was observed a handful of times. The chain joins TRBV4-3 to TRBJ2-1; 9 bases agree with TRBD1. The CDR3 extends over 15 amino acids. Trimming at V came to 4 bases and at J to 7 bases, leaving 8 bases not matched to a gene. Germline CDR1 is LGHNA and CDR2 is YSLEER. The CDR3 DNA reads TGCGCCAGCAGCCCCAGACCGGGACAGGGAAATGAGCAGTTCTTC. As protein: CASSPRPGQGNEQFF.